The sequence of this TCR beta chain was determined in a study of blood T cell repertoires in COVID-19 (dated by TCRdb to between 2020 and 2021). Study-level background: Collaborator samples came from the United States, Italy and Spain and covered acute and convalescent phases of COVID-19. The prospective study material was composed of cDNA or gDNA derived from T cells, B-cell-depleted T cells, or PBMCs. HLA class I and class II types, where available, came from metadata supplied by the sample provider rather than from assay-based typing. Nearly every sample came with metadata listing a de-identified subject ID, COVID-19 status, age in years and sex. The samples were drawn from the first 160 participants of the ongoing ImmuneRACE study and from some 1,300 subjects provided by 6 global collaborators. The repertoires were released in a freely available public database meant as a resource for research on the immune response to SARS-CoV-2. The dataset comprised deeply sampled blood TCRbeta repertoires from subjects exposed to, actively infected with, or recovered from COVID-19.

Whole blood was collected in K2EDTA tubes by collaborating institutions according to the institutions' own protocols. Collaborator samples were shipped for TCRbeta analysis as frozen whole blood, isolated PBMCs, or DNA extracted from either sample type. The study at large found these results: Clinical and demographic metadata were provided uncurated, with the amount varying by source and participant.

V and J lose 8 bases and 8 bases, and a span of 9 bases separates them. Inclusive of the bounding cysteine and phenylalanine, the CDR3 is 10 residues long. Just CDR3 DNA is preserved here, 30 bases in frame from base 1. From a lookup of the germline V gene, CDR1 and CDR2 are SNHLY and FYNNEI. TCRbeta CDR3 regions were amplified from genomic DNA using the immunoSEQ Assay, a bias-controlled multiplex PCR. On the authors' methods: Within the assay, amplification of reference gene primers was used to estimate how many nucleated cells each sample contained. To quantify the absolute abundance of each unique TCRbeta CDR3 rearrangement, sequence reads were collapsed and filtered. For each sample, productive Simpson clonality was calculated as the square root of Simpson's diversity index over productive rearrangements. The source is immuneACCESS, and TCRdb retained only in-frame sequences with V and J called. Part of the clones is not carried over; for the studies checked, unresolved V genes explain less than half of this, and the remainder is unexplained. The D gene and trimming were derived from the DNA, and the V and J assignments and clone size from that table. The sample table contains about 320,000 clones; only one count was recorded for 85% of them. The leading ten clones occupy just over 7% of the sample.

Only one count was recorded for this clone. Its recognized antigen is unknown. The input lacks base qualities; no much larger clone sits a single base away. The sequencing input was peripheral blood. The sequence is built from TRBV2 and TRBJ1-2; the D gene remains uncertain. The clonotype was recovered from a human donor in a cohort sampled during active COVID-19. In nucleotides, the sequence is TGTGCCAGCTACTTACAGGGCTACACCTTC. Its protein product is CASYLQGYTF. Here the CDR3 is joined to the reference TRBV2 and TRBJ1-2 genes, and the full variable domain is: EPEVTQTPSHQVTQMGQEVILRCVPISNHLYFYWYRQILGQKVEFLVSFYNNEISEKSEIFDDQFSVERPDGSNFTLKIRSTKLEDSAMYFCASYLQGYTFGSGTRLTVV.